A single sample is the source of the 3 T cell receptor beta chains below, sequenced in a study of blood T cell repertoires in COVID-19. The data were produced by immunoSEQ multiplex PCR, yet TCRdb's version contains in-frame clones alone and is incomplete. The sample carries 150,000 to 200,000 clones, about 84% recorded once. Sequencing input: PBMCs or T cells enriched from blood (not recorded which). The receptors derive from a man in his forties who had recovered from COVID-19.

This chain links TRBV6-4 with TRBJ2-4, with TRBD2 matching 8 bases. V shed 3 bases, J shed 1 base, and the junction held 2 bases outside the gene matches. The CDR3 is 15 amino acids. Germline CDR1 and CDR2: MRHNA and SNTAGT. In nucleotides, the CDR3 is TGTGCCAGCAGTGAGGCTAGCGGGGCCAAAAACATTCAGTACTTC. The encoded protein is CASSEASGAKNIQYF.

The chain recombines TRBV6-1 with TRBJ2-7, with a possible D match to TRBD2 (5 bases). The CDR3 has 16 amino acids. CDR1 and CDR2 from the germline V gene are MNHNS and SASEGT. With 3 bases removed from V and 3 bases from J, the gap between germline ends came to 18 bases. CDR3 region: CASSEEPPGRGYEQYV. The CDR3 nucleotides read TGTGCCAGCAGTGAGGAACCACCGGGAAGAGGCTACGAGCAGTACGTC.

The chain carries TRBV5-4 and TRBJ1-4; perhaps TRBD1 as D (5 bases). V gave up 3 bases and J gave up 6 bases, with 12 bases separating them. Germline lookup yields CDR1 SGHNT and CDR2 YYREEE (reference sequence). The CDR3 sequence is 14 residues long. The CDR3 sequence: CASSWGGMDEKLFF. The CDR3 DNA reads TGTGCCAGCAGCTGGGGGGGAATGGATGAAAAACTGTTTTTT.